Shown below are 19 T cell receptor beta chains from a single sample sequenced in a study of PD-1 blockade in classical Hodgkin lymphoma. This table comes from immunoSEQ multiplex PCR, and its TCRdb copy is limited to in-frame clones, with some not included. The table records 10,000 to 15,000 clones, roughly 84% of them present only once. Autologous stem cell transplantation was followed by relapse in every patient, and brentuximab vedotin exposure varied. The sequencing used peripheral blood mononuclear cells (PBMCs), collected at baseline. Receptor source: a human donor with classical Hodgkin lymphoma.

In DNA, the CDR3 is TGTGCCAGCAGCTTGCAGCTAATGAACACTGAAGCTTTCTTT. It yields the protein CASSLQLMNTEAFF. The chain is built from TRBV5-6 and TRBJ1-1; D is unresolved. Deletions cut 1 base from V and 0 bases from J, with 7 bases between. The germline gives CDR1 SGHDT, CDR2 YYEEEE. The CDR3 sequence is 14 residues long.

The chain recombines TRBV28 with TRBJ2-7; 7 positions match TRBD1. The CDR3 runs to 13 residues. Germline trimming cut 6 bases from V and 7 bases from J; bases unmatched to any gene: 9. Germline V CDR1 and CDR2: MDHEN, SYDVKM. CDR3 loop: CASRERGHGEQYF. CDR3 DNA: TGTGCCAGCAGGGAGAGGGGGCATGGAGAGCAGTACTTC. Using reference TRBV28 and TRBJ2-7 for the parts outside the CDR3, the full variable domain is DVKVTQSSRYLVKRTGEKVFLECVQDMDHENMFWYRQDPGLGLRLIYFSYDVKMKEKGDIPEGYSVSREKKERFSLILESASTNQTSMYLCASRERGHGEQYFGPGTRLTVT.

The CDR3 loop is CASSRTGRNTEAFF. As DNA, the CDR3 is TGTGCCAGTAGTAGGACAGGGCGGAACACTGAAGCTTTCTTT. The chain combines TRBV19 with TRBJ1-1; 8 bases agree with TRBD1. This CDR3 has 14 residues. V lost 4 bases and J lost 1; bases outside the gene matches: 2. Per germline, CDR1 LNHDA and CDR2 SQIVND (reference sequence).

The rearrangement uses TRBV7-2 and TRBJ2-1; a weak D match, TRBD2 (7 bases). V shed 0 bases and J shed 1 base, with 10 bases lying between them. The CDR3 covers 16 residues. Germline lookup yields CDR1 SGHTA and CDR2 FQGNSA. Here the CDR3 DNA reads TGTGCCAGCAGCTTAGCCGGGGGGCCATCCTACAATGAGCAGTTCTTC. This sequence encodes CASSLAGGPSYNEQFF.

The chain joins TRBV5-8 to TRBJ2-2, with a tentative D call TRBD1 (6 bases). Germline loops: CDR1 SGHTS, CDR2 YDEGEE. V lost 2 bases and J lost 4, with 12 bases in between. There are 15 residues in the CDR3. The CDR3 region is CASSLQGVGTGELFF. CDR3 sequence (DNA): TGTGCCAGCAGCTTACAGGGCGTGGGCACCGGGGAGCTGTTTTTT.

This chain uses TRBV11-2 with TRBJ1-1; D is undetermined. The CDR3 consists of 14 residues. Trimming stripped 2 bases from V and 10 bases from J, with 17 bases between. CDR1 and CDR2 from the germline V gene are SGHAT and FQNNGV. The CDR3 bases are TGTGCCAGCAGCTTAACCCTCTCAACGGGCTCAGCTTTCTTT. It codes for CASSLTLSTGSAFF. Full variable domain (rest looked up from reference TRBV11-2 and TRBJ1-1): EAGVAQSPRYKIIEKRQSVAFWCNPISGHATLYWYQQILGQGPKLLIQFQNNGVVDDSQLPKDRFSAERLKGVDSTLKIQPAKLEDSAVYLCASSLTLSTGSAFFGQGTRLTVV.

V and J are TRBV5-1 and TRBJ1-2; 8 bases agree with TRBD1. The V gene's germline CDR1 is SGHRS and CDR2 YFSETQ. The CDR3 length is 13 residues. Germline trimming cut 4 bases from V and 3 bases from J; bases unmatched to any gene: 2. The CDR3 sequence: CASSKGQDYGYTF. CDR3 DNA: TGCGCCAGCAGCAAGGGACAGGACTATGGCTACACCTTC.

The chain joins TRBV25-1 to TRBJ2-5; the match to TRBD1 covers 7 bases. V lost 4 bases, J lost 1 base, and 3 bases stayed unmatched. This CDR3 is 14 amino acids long. Germline V gene sequence: CDR1 MGHDK, CDR2 SYGVNS. The CDR3 region has the DNA TGTGCCAGCAGTGGGGACAGACCCCAAGAGACCCAGTACTTC. It translates to CASSGDRPQETQYF. Using reference TRBV25-1 and TRBJ2-5 for the parts outside the CDR3, the full variable domain is EADIYQTPRYLVIGTGKKITLECSQTMGHDKMYWYQQDPGMELHLIHYSYGVNSTEKGDLSSESTVSRIRTEHFPLTLESARPSHTSQYLCASSGDRPQETQYFGPGTRLLVL.

The chain uses TRBV19 and TRBJ2-7; perhaps TRBD2 as D (5 bases). Trimming removed 5 bases at V and 3 bases at J, with 11 bases between. This CDR3 contains 13 residues. Looked up from germline, CDR1 is LNHDA and CDR2 is SQIVND (reference sequence). The CDR3 region has the DNA TGTGCCAGTAGTCCCCGGACTCGCTACGAGCAGTACTTC. Translation gives CASSPRTRYEQYF. Full variable domain (rest looked up from reference TRBV19 and TRBJ2-7): DGGITQSPKYLFRKEGQNVTLSCEQNLNHDAMYWYRQDPGQGLRLIYYSQIVNDFQKGDIAEGYSVSREKKESFPLTVTSAQKNPTAFYLCASSPRTRYEQYFGPGTRLTVT.

This chain joins TRBV7-2 and TRBJ2-2, with TRBD2 matching 7 bases. V was clipped by 5 bases and J by 7 bases; unmatched bases: 4. The CDR3 sequence is 13 residues long. Germline V gene data show CDR1 as SGHTA and CDR2 as FQGNSA. DNA of the CDR3: TGTGCCAGCAGCCCCGGACTAGTCGGGGAGCTGTTTTTT. The encoded protein is CASSPGLVGELFF. The entire variable domain, with the rest obtained from reference TRBV7-2 and TRBJ2-2, is as follows: GAGVSQSPSNKVTEKGKDVELRCDPISGHTALYWYRQSLGQGLEFLIYFQGNSAPDKSGLPSDRFSAERTGGSVSTLTIQRTQQEDSAVYLCASSPGLVGELFFGEGSRLTVL.

The chain links TRBV5-4 to TRBJ2-7, with TRBD1 matching 8 bases. The J segment lost 0 bases and the V segment lost 5 bases, leaving 7 bases of the junction unmatched. Germline V gene sequence: CDR1 SGHNT, CDR2 YYREEE (reference sequence). This CDR3 comprises 15 residues. The CDR3 here is CASRPGTGSSYEQYV. CDR3 nucleotide sequence: TGTGCCAGCAGGCCCGGGACAGGAAGCTCCTACGAGCAGTACGTC.

The chain recombines TRBV5-8 with TRBJ1-2; 10 bases map to TRBD1. The CDR3 is 18 residues long. V was pared by 2 bases and J by 3 bases, with 13 bases of the junction left unmatched. CDR1 SGHTS and CDR2 YDEGEE come from the germline V gene. CDR3 sequence (DNA): TGTGCCAGCAGCTTTTTTACGGGACAGGGGCTTTGGGACTATGGCTACACCTTC. Amino acid sequence: CASSFFTGQGLWDYGYTF.

The chain recombines TRBV7-7 with TRBJ2-1, with D maybe TRBD1 (5 bases). Per the germline V gene, CDR1 is SSHAT and CDR2 is FNYEAQ (reference sequence). CDR3 size: 13 residues. The V gene lost 5 bases and the J gene lost 3 bases, with 8 bases spanning the gap. DNA of the CDR3: TGTGCCAGCAGCCCGACAGACTACAATGAGCAGTTCTTC. Protein sequence: CASSPTDYNEQFF.

The rearrangement links TRBV28 to TRBJ1-2; no firm D call. From germline, CDR1 is MDHEN and CDR2 SYDVKM. V was cut by 4 bases and J by 4 bases, with 13 bases left in between. This CDR3 has 14 residues. DNA of the CDR3: TGTGCCAGCAGTTCCGCCCGTAGGCGCTATGGCTACACCTTC. Its protein product is CASSSARRRYGYTF.

The rearrangement joins TRBV5-1 to TRBJ2-4; D not certain. The CDR3 runs to 16 residues. The ends were cut back, 1 base at V and 0 bases at J, with 11 bases in the middle. CDR1 is SGHRS, CDR2 YFSETQ, per germline. Here the CDR3 DNA reads TGCGCCAGCAGCTTGCTTTTCAGCCTAGCCAAAAACATTCAGTACTTC. It yields the protein CASSLLFSLAKNIQYF.

The sample holds a few counts of this clone. The rearrangement links TRBV6-6 to TRBJ2-3; D call uncertain. CDR1 MNHNY and CDR2 SVGAGI come from the germline V gene (reference sequence). This CDR3 is 12 amino acids long. V was cut by 6 bases and J by 6 bases, with 10 bases left in between. The CDR3 region is CASSYQLDTQYF. The CDR3 bases are TGTGCCAGCAGCTACCAGTTGGATACGCAGTATTTT.

J is TRBJ2-1 and V is TRBV19; 8 nucleotides line up with TRBD1. The CDR3 has 16 residues. CDR1 and CDR2 from the germline V gene are LNHDA and SQIVND (reference sequence). V was clipped by 7 bases and J by 6 bases; unmatched bases: 14. CDR3 nucleotides: TGTGCCAGTACCCCCGGGTGGACAGGGCTTAGCAATGAGCAGTTCTTC. It translates to CASTPGWTGLSNEQFF.

A remark on this clone: Other DNA sequences in this specimen translate into the identical CDR3. CDR3 loop: CASSLTSSVWAFF. The CDR3 DNA sequence: TGTGCCAGCAGCTTAACTTCATCAGTCTGGGCCTTCTTT. The chain recombines TRBV4-2 with TRBJ1-1; D uncertain. Looked up from germline, CDR1 is LGHNA and CDR2 is YNFKEQ. V gave up 5 bases and J gave up 14 bases, with 21 bases separating them. This CDR3 is built from 13 residues.

The chain links TRBV28 to TRBJ1-5, with no clear D. V lost 10 bases, J lost 3 bases, and 22 bases lay in between. The CDR3 totals 16 residues. Per germline, CDR1 MDHEN and CDR2 SYDVKM. The CDR3 DNA reads TGTGCCACCCCCCCCCGCCCCGGGATATTCAATCAGCCCCAGCATTTT. Residues: CATPPRPGIFNQPQHF. Based on the CDR3 plus reference TRBV28 and TRBJ1-5, the full variable domain is DVKVTQSSRYLVKRTGEKVFLECVQDMDHENMFWYRQDPGLGLRLIYFSYDVKMKEKGDIPEGYSVSREKKERFSLILESASTNQTSMYLCATPPRPGIFNQPQHFGDGTRLSIL.